Each of the 18 T cell receptor beta chains below was sequenced from the same sample in a study of blood T cells in healthy people across ages. A second PCR, run for roughly 7 to 12 cycles, used a sample-barcoded 5' primer plus a J-beta primer mix. TCRdb redid the calling of the 5' RACE reads with MiXCR, one entry per CDR3 protein. This table has some 1,800,000 distinct CDR3 sequences, roughly two fifths appearing once. Source material: blood. Every receptor here comes from a human donor in good health.

Turning to this clonotype: Given a much more abundant clone one base away, this may be a read error. The chain recombines TRBV12-3 or TRBV12-4 with TRBJ2-5; D gene unclear. The CDR3 has 14 amino acids. V lost 0 bases and J 11 bases, leaving 16 bases between the germline ends. The CDR3 DNA follows: TGTGCCAGCAGTTTAGCGTGGCTGAACAATGAGCAGTACTTC. It yields the protein CASSLAWLNNEQYF.

This clonotype was seen more than once but under ten times. This rearrangement joins TRBV5-1 to TRBJ2-7; D may match TRBD1 or TRBD2 (5 bases each). The CDR3 is 16 residues long. Germline V CDR1 and CDR2: SGHRS, YFSETQ. The V and J ends lost 2 bases and 2 bases respectively, with 17 bases between them. The CDR3 loop reads CASSLGTTVPTYEQYF. CDR3 sequence (DNA): TGCGCCAGCAGCTTAGGGACGACCGTACCAACCTACGAGCAGTACTTC.

The chain employs TRBV5-6 and TRBJ1-2, with TRBD1 identical over 9 bases. Trimming cost V 2 bases and J 5 bases; bases outside gene matches: 7. Per germline, CDR1 SGHDT and CDR2 YYEEEE. This CDR3 comprises 15 residues. The CDR3 DNA is TGTGCCAGCAGCTTCACAGGGGGCGCTGGGTATGGCTACACCTTC. It specifies CASSFTGGAGYGYTF.

For this clonotype: One junction end disagrees with the germline gene, perhaps due to a read error. The chain couples TRBV3-1 to TRBJ1-1; D is ambiguous. The germline gives CDR1 LGHDT, CDR2 YNNKEL (reference sequence). The CDR3 has 13 residues. CDR3 sequence reads: CASSQESNPEAFF. CDR3 nucleotide sequence: TGTGCCAGCAGCCAAGAGTCGAACCCTGAAGCTTTCTTT.

This clonotype was seen a few times. V usage is TRBV15 and J usage is TRBJ2-2; possible D gene TRBD2, 6 bases. The CDR3 spans 17 residues. Trimming pared 4 bases from V and 6 bases from J, leaving 21 bases between. Looked up from germline, CDR1 is LNHNV and CDR2 is YYDKDF (reference sequence). CDR3 region: CATSILGSLLTPGELFF. CDR3 coding DNA: TGTGCCACCAGCATCCTCGGGAGCCTTTTAACTCCCGGGGAGCTGTTTTTT.

The genes are TRBV7-9 and TRBJ2-5; TRBD1 aligns across 8 bases. The DNA end is more similar to TRBJ2-7, so the J call may be wrong. Germline V gene sequence: CDR1 SEHNR, CDR2 FQNEAQ (reference sequence). This CDR3 comprises 15 residues. The CDR3 region is CASSFPGTGMGEQYF. The DNA of the CDR3 is TGTGCCAGCAGCTTCCCAGGGACAGGCATGGGCGAGCAGTACTTC.

This clonotype showed up many times. The chain recombines TRBV10-2 with TRBJ2-5; 8 bases line up with TRBD2. The ends lost 7 bases at V and 0 bases at J; junction bases unmatched: 7. The CDR3 runs to 15 residues. Germline V gives CDR1 WSHSY, CDR2 SAAADI. The chain's CDR3 is CASMGSGGHQETQYF. In DNA form, the CDR3 reads TGCGCCAGCATGGGAAGCGGGGGACACCAAGAGACCCAGTACTTC.

This clonotype was counted a few times. This chain joins TRBV29-1 and TRBJ2-3; D is uncertain. The V end was cut by 4 bases, the J end by 2 bases, with 13 bases between. The CDR3 is 14 residues long. The germline CDR1 and CDR2 sequences are SQVTM and ANQGSEA. CDR3 coding DNA: TGCAGCGTTGGAAAGTCCTCAACCACAGATACGCAGTATTTT. This encodes CSVGKSSTTDTQYF.

Only a few counts were recorded for this clonotype. The V and J genes are TRBV20-1 and TRBJ1-2, with D possibly matching TRBD1 (5 bases). The germline V gene encodes CDR1 DFQATT and CDR2 SNEGSKA (reference sequence). V shed 3 bases and J shed 6 bases, with 17 bases lying between them. The CDR3 loop spans 14 amino acids. The CDR3 nucleotides are TGCAGTGCTAGGCAACCGGGGACGGACCATGGCTACACCTTC. This gives the protein CSARQPGTDHGYTF.

The chain has TRBV7-2 and TRBJ2-3, with 11 bases aligning to TRBD2. The germline gives CDR1 SGHTA, CDR2 FQGNSA. Unmatched junction bases numbered 9, after V lost 2 bases and J lost 5 bases. The CDR3 is 17 amino acids. CDR3 sequence: CASSLFLAGGLEDTQYF. CDR3 in DNA: TGTGCCAGCAGCTTATTCCTAGCGGGGGGACTGGAAGATACGCAGTATTTT.

This clonotype was seen a few times. The V and J genes are TRBV7-8 and TRBJ1-2; 8 nucleotides align to TRBD1. J lost 4 bases, V lost 4 bases, and 8 bases had no gene match. Looked up from germline, CDR1 is SGHVS and CDR2 is FQNEAQ. This CDR3 spans 15 amino acids. The chain's CDR3 is CASSSDRGLAYGYTF. CDR3 in DNA: TGTGCCAGCAGCTCCGACAGGGGTCTCGCCTATGGCTACACCTTC.

The V call is TRBV6-6, the J call TRBJ1-1; no clear D gene. CDR1 is MNHNY, CDR2 SVGAGI, per germline (reference sequence). With 3 bases removed from V and 1 base from J, the gap between germline ends came to 6 bases. CDR3 length: 13 amino acids. The CDR3 region is CASSYQPNTEAFF. The CDR3 DNA follows: TGTGCCAGCAGTTATCAACCGAACACTGAAGCTTTCTTT.

This chain links TRBV29-1 with TRBJ1-1; D might be TRBD1 (5 bases). Germline CDR1 and CDR2: SQVTM and ANQGSEA. V was trimmed by 4 bases and J by 0 bases, leaving 6 bases between them. The CDR3 is 12 residues long. The CDR3 region is CSVVQVNTEAFF. The DNA for the CDR3 is TGCAGCGTTGTACAGGTGAACACTGAAGCTTTCTTT.

This clonotype was observed a handful of times. The J gene is TRBJ2-4, the V gene TRBV4-1; D possibly corresponds to TRBD1 (6 bases). The end of the DNA aligns better with TRBJ2-7, so the J call may be wrong. The CDR3 has 17 residues. Germline-derived CDR1 and CDR2 are MGHRA and YSYEKL. As DNA, the CDR3 is TGCGCCAGCAGCCGGGGGCCGAAACAGCTCAATGCCTACGAGCAGTACTTC. Its protein is CASSRGPKQLNAYEQYF.

This clonotype occurred many times. The CDR3 region is CSRIAGRSNEQFF. The CDR3 DNA sequence: TGCAGTCGCATAGCGGGTAGATCCAATGAGCAGTTCTTC. The chain couples TRBV20-1 to TRBJ2-1; 7 bases match TRBD2. The CDR3 totals 13 residues. Trimming took 8 bases from V and 6 from J; bases not matched to a gene: 10. Germline V gene sequence: CDR1 DFQATT, CDR2 SNEGSKA (reference sequence).

The chain employs TRBV6-6 and TRBJ1-4, with D unclear. The CDR3 runs to 12 residues. Per germline, CDR1 MNHNY and CDR2 SVGAGI (reference sequence). Trimming removed 1 base from V and 5 bases from J, with 2 bases in between. CDR3 bases: TGTGCCAGCAGTTACTTGAATGAAAAACTGTTTTTT. Encoded protein: CASSYLNEKLFF.

This clonotype was observed a few times. This chain joins TRBV29-1 and TRBJ2-7; D may match TRBD1 or TRBD2 (5 bases each). TRBJ2-5 explains the end of the DNA better; the J call may be wrong. The CDR3 extends over 12 amino acids. Germline assignment: CDR1 SQVTM and CDR2 ANQGSEA. CDR3 nucleotides: TGCAGTCTACTAGGGTGGGGGGAGACCCAGTACTTC. Its translation is CSLLGWGETQYF.

The J gene is TRBJ1-1, the V gene TRBV20-1; D is unresolved. V was trimmed by 0 bases and J by 0 bases, leaving 14 bases between them. The CDR3 is made up of 16 amino acids. Germline CDR1 and CDR2: DFQATT and SNEGSKA (reference sequence). CDR3 sequence: CSARDFLGQVNTEAFF. CDR3 sequence (DNA): TGCAGTGCTAGAGATTTTTTAGGTCAGGTGAACACTGAAGCTTTCTTT.